Each of the 32 T cell receptor beta chains below was sequenced from the same sample in a study of T cells in Graves' hyperthyroidism and ophthalmopathy. Amplification yielded TCR beta CDR3 regions, with RNA transcripts as the source. The study used the HTBI primer set for a first-round RT-PCR of the TCR CDR3. TCRdb reprocessed the multiplex PCR reads with MiXCR, giving one entry per CDR3 protein. Of 650,000 to 750,000 distinct CDR3 sequences in the sample, less than 15% were seen once. Sequenced: blood. These receptors originate from a woman under 30 with Graves' hyperthyroidism.

This clonotype was observed at least ten times. V and J are TRBV11-2 and TRBJ2-7; TRBD2 aligns across 7 bases. Germline V gives CDR1 SGHAT, CDR2 FQNNGV. The CDR3 consists of 14 residues. The V gene end was trimmed by 3 bases and the J gene end by 3 bases; junction bases not matched to a gene: 5. CDR3 in DNA: TGTGCCAGCAGCTTTACGGGAGGACTCTACGAGCAGTACTTC. It is translated as CASSFTGGLYEQYF.

This clonotype was seen ten or more times. The chain is built from TRBV20-1 and TRBJ1-2; D remains ambiguous. Trimming left V 1 base short and J 3 bases short, with 6 bases between. Germline V gives CDR1 DFQATT, CDR2 SNEGSKA (reference sequence). This CDR3 is built from 12 residues. As DNA, the CDR3 is TGCAGTGCTAGAGGCGAAGACTATGGCTACACCTTC. Translated, it gives CSARGEDYGYTF.

This clonotype showed up many times. Here the CDR3 reads CASSMGGFGNYGYTF. The CDR3 nucleotides read TGTGCCAGTAGTATGGGCGGATTTGGTAACTATGGCTACACCTTC. V gene TRBV19 combines with J gene TRBJ1-2; D remains ambiguous. CDR3 length: 15 amino acids. The V gene's germline CDR1 is LNHDA and CDR2 SQIVND (reference sequence). The V end was cut by 3 bases, the J end by 1 base, with 12 bases between.

This clonotype came up many times. This rearrangement joins TRBV20-1 to TRBJ2-5, with D perhaps TRBD1 (9 bases). CDR1 and CDR2 from the germline V gene are DFQATT and SNEGSKA (reference sequence). The CDR3 spans 16 residues. V lost 6 bases and J 4 bases, leaving 24 bases between the germline ends. The CDR3 DNA reads as TGCAGTGCGACAGGGGGGGTAGCGGGAACCCTAGAGACCCAGTACTTC. Its translation is CSATGGVAGTLETQYF.

A few counts support this clonotype. The CDR3: CASRGGLAGGEQFF. In DNA form, the CDR3 reads TGTGCCAGTAGGGGGGGACTAGCGGGAGGTGAGCAGTTCTTC. The J gene is TRBJ2-1, the V gene TRBV19, with TRBD2 matching over 15 bases. The CDR3 spans 14 residues. V trimming: 6 bases; J trimming: 9 bases; junction bases outside the gene matches: 3. CDR1 and CDR2 (germline): LNHDA, SQIVND (reference sequence). The full variable domain, its missing parts supplied by reference TRBV19 and TRBJ2-1, is DGGITQSPKYLFRKEGQNVTLSCEQNLNHDAMYWYRQDPGQGLRLIYYSQIVNDFQKGDIAEGYSVSREKKESFPLTVTSAQKNPTAFYLCASRGGLAGGEQFFGPGTRLTVL.

In this sample, this clonotype turned up a few times. V usage is TRBV7-8 and J usage is TRBJ2-6, with 7 bases aligning to TRBD2. The CDR3 has 16 residues. V trimming: 4 bases; J trimming: 2 bases; junction bases outside the gene matches: 5. CDR1 and CDR2 from the germline V gene are SGHVS and FQNEAQ. The CDR3 region is CASSSMSGAGANVLTF. CDR3 DNA: TGTGCCAGCAGCTCGATGAGCGGGGCTGGGGCCAACGTCCTGACTTTC.

As concerns this clonotype: A clone one base away is much larger, so this may be a read error. The chain couples TRBV24-1 to TRBJ2-3; D is perhaps TRBD1 (6 bases). From germline, CDR1 is KGHDR and CDR2 SFDVKD. Trimming pared 3 bases from V and 1 base from J, leaving 10 bases between. This CDR3 has 15 residues. CDR3 in DNA: TGTGCCACCAGTGATAAAAAGGGGGGCACAGATACGCAGTATTTT. As protein: CATSDKKGGTDTQYF.

This clonotype was counted between two and nine times. The chain carries TRBV20-1 and TRBJ2-3; 9 positions agree with TRBD2. This CDR3 spans 15 amino acids. Germline trimming cut 0 bases from V and 4 bases from J; bases unmatched to any gene: 5. Germline V lookup: CDR1 DFQATT, CDR2 SNEGSKA (reference sequence). CDR3 DNA: TGCAGTGCTAGAGATCTGGCGGGAGGGTCAGATACGCAGTATTTT. Protein sequence: CSARDLAGGSDTQYF.

This clonotype turned up a few times. V gene TRBV24-1 combines with J gene TRBJ1-1; 8 nucleotides align to TRBD1. CDR1 is KGHDR and CDR2 is SFDVKD in the germline V gene. The V and J ends lost 0 bases and 10 bases, in that order; junction bases with no gene match: 6. The length of the CDR3 is 14 residues. CDR3 residues: CATSDLDRGWGAFF. The CDR3 DNA follows: TGTGCCACCAGTGATTTGGACAGGGGATGGGGAGCTTTCTTT.

The gene calls are TRBV27 and TRBJ1-5; D unresolved. CDR3 length: 14 amino acids. Deletions cut 5 bases from V and 2 bases from J, with 10 bases between. Germline V gene sequence: CDR1 MNHEY, CDR2 SMNVEV (reference sequence). DNA of the CDR3: TGTGCCAGCAGTAAGAAGGTCGGCAATCAGCCCCAGCATTTT. Amino acids: CASSKKVGNQPQHF.

The sample holds a few counts of this clonotype. The chain uses TRBV20-1 and TRBJ2-2; 7 bases match TRBD2. Losses at the gene ends were 5 bases for V and 6 bases for J; bases not matched to a gene: 3. This CDR3 is built from 12 residues. Germline CDR1 DFQATT, CDR2 SNEGSKA (reference sequence). CDR3: CSAGLGPGELFF. The CDR3 DNA follows: TGCAGTGCTGGACTAGGTCCCGGGGAGCTGTTTTTT.

As for this clonotype: A much larger clonotype is one base distant, so this may be a read error. The chain carries TRBV20-1 and TRBJ2-1; the D gene is possibly TRBD2 (5 bases). The assigned J gene may be wrong: the sequence end matches TRBJ2-7 better. The CDR3 is made up of 14 amino acids. Germline V CDR1 and CDR2: DFQATT, SNEGSKA (reference sequence). In nucleotides, the CDR3 is TGCAGTGCCGAGGAGGTCCTCTCCTACAATGAGCAGTACTTC. Residues: CSAEEVLSYNEQYF.

The chain is built from TRBV30 and TRBJ2-7, with unresolved D. V was trimmed by 0 bases and J by 4 bases, leaving 7 bases between them. The CDR3 is made up of 12 amino acids. Germline assignment: CDR1 GTSNPN and CDR2 SVGIG (reference sequence). The CDR3 reads CAWSVSGYEQYF. CDR3 DNA sequence: TGTGCCTGGAGTGTAAGTGGTTACGAGCAGTACTTC.

This clonotype has ten or more counts. This chain uses TRBV20-1 with TRBJ2-1; tentatively, D is TRBD1 (6 bases). From germline, CDR1 is DFQATT and CDR2 SNEGSKA (reference sequence). CDR3 length: 15 residues. Trimming took off 0 bases at V and 7 bases at J, with 16 bases between the two ends. The CDR3 protein is CSARDLTGHGNEQFF. CDR3 sequence (DNA): TGCAGTGCTAGAGATCTTACAGGGCATGGAAATGAGCAGTTCTTC.

There are a few counts of this clonotype. V and J are TRBV6-1 and TRBJ1-1; D possibly corresponds to TRBD1 (6 bases). Trimming cost V 6 bases and J 2 bases, with 19 bases left between them. The germline CDR1 and CDR2 sequences are MNHNS and SASEGT. The CDR3 covers 16 residues. CDR3 bases: TGTGCCAGCAGCCAACAGGGCGCGATTCCCAACACTGAAGCTTTCTTT. This translates into CASSQQGAIPNTEAFF.

The gene calls are TRBV6-1 and TRBJ2-2, with 7 positions matching TRBD1. J gave up 5 bases and V 6 bases, and 12 bases lay outside the gene matches. The CDR3 consists of 16 residues. Per germline, CDR1 MNHNS and CDR2 SASEGT. The CDR3 spells CASRGAGTEFTGELFF. The CDR3, as DNA: TGTGCCAGCAGGGGGGCCGGGACAGAGTTTACCGGGGAGCTGTTTTTT.

This clonotype was counted between two and nine times. The chain combines TRBV7-9 with TRBJ1-6; D not resolved. CDR3 length equals 14 residues. V was cut by 3 bases and J by 8 bases, with 11 bases left in between. Per germline, CDR1 SEHNR and CDR2 FQNEAQ (reference sequence). The CDR3: CASSFQSQDSPLHF. CDR3 sequence (DNA): TGTGCCAGCAGCTTCCAAAGCCAGGATTCACCCCTCCACTTT.

This clonotype was seen a handful of times. This chain joins TRBV6-2 or TRBV6-3 and TRBJ2-3; 7 positions match TRBD2. With 2 bases clipped from V and 0 bases from J, the junction kept 5 bases outside the gene matches. The CDR3 is 16 amino acids. The germline gives CDR1 MNHEY, CDR2 SVGEGT. The DNA for the CDR3 is TGTGCCAGCAGTTACGGGGACTACCCCAGCACAGATACGCAGTATTTT. Amino acid sequence: CASSYGDYPSTDTQYF.

This clonotype was seen at least ten times. The rearrangement links TRBV6-1 to TRBJ2-7; no reliable D call. Trimming pared 5 bases from V and 3 bases from J, leaving 11 bases between. CDR3 length: 13 amino acids. The germline V gene encodes CDR1 MNHNS and CDR2 SASEGT. CDR3 residues: CASSLSTNYEQYF. The CDR3, as DNA: TGTGCCAGCAGTTTGAGCACTAACTACGAGCAGTACTTC.

The genes are TRBV7-9 and TRBJ1-4; unclear D gene. Germline lookup yields CDR1 SEHNR and CDR2 FQNEAQ (reference sequence). CDR3 size: 14 residues. V lost 5 bases and J lost 0, with 7 bases in between. CDR3 sequence: CASSITATNEKLFF. CDR3 nucleotide sequence: TGTGCCAGCAGCATTACTGCAACTAATGAAAAACTGTTTTTT. Drawing the rest from reference TRBV7-9 and TRBJ1-4, the complete variable domain is DTGVSQNPRHKITKRGQNVTFRCDPISEHNRLYWYRQTLGQGPEFLTYFQNEAQLEKSRLLSDRFSAERPKGSFSTLEIQRTEQGDSAMYLCASSITATNEKLFFGSGTQLSVL.

This clonotype was counted many times. The rearrangement joins TRBV7-6 to TRBJ2-7, with 10 bases aligning to TRBD1. The CDR3 runs 18 residues. Germline trimming cut 4 bases from V and 0 bases from J; bases unmatched to any gene: 12. Germline loops: CDR1 SGHVS, CDR2 FNYEAQ. The CDR3 region has the DNA TGTGCCAGCAGCTCCAGACAGGGGGCTCAAAGCTTCTCCTACGAGCAGTACTTC. This codes for CASSSRQGAQSFSYEQYF.

This clonotype was counted a few times. The rearrangement joins TRBV4-1 to TRBJ2-3; D is unresolved. Trimming stripped 1 base from V and 4 bases from J, with 9 bases between. The V gene's germline CDR1 is MGHRA and CDR2 YSYEKL. The CDR3 consists of 14 residues. CDR3: CASSQAPLADTQYF. In nucleotides, the CDR3 is TGCGCCAGCAGCCAAGCTCCACTGGCAGATACGCAGTATTTT.

The sample holds a few counts of this clonotype. V gene TRBV10-1 combines with J gene TRBJ2-1; D call uncertain. Germline V lookup: CDR1 WNHNN, CDR2 SYGVQD (reference sequence). This CDR3 contains 13 residues. Trimming cost V 3 bases and J 5 bases, with 8 bases left between them. The CDR3 is CASSDRINNEQFF. The CDR3 region has the DNA TGCGCCAGCAGTGACCGGATCAACAATGAGCAGTTCTTC.

This clonotype was seen at least ten times. CDR3 DNA sequence: TGTGCCAGCAGCTCACTAGCTGTCGGGAGGGCCTCCTACGAGCAGTACTTC. This encodes CASSSLAVGRASYEQYF. The rearrangement joins TRBV13 to TRBJ2-7; 8 bases align to TRBD2. CDR1 is PRHDT and CDR2 is FYEKMQ in the germline V gene (reference sequence). The trim removed 4 bases at V and 0 bases at J, leaving 11 bases unmatched. The CDR3 sequence is 17 residues long.

A few counts support this clonotype. This chain uses TRBV19 with TRBJ1-1, with 11 bases lining up with TRBD1. The CDR3 runs 14 residues. J gave up 3 bases and V 8 bases, and 5 bases lay outside the gene matches. The germline V gene has CDR1 LNHDA and CDR2 SQIVND (reference sequence). The CDR3 protein is CASCTGQGDTEAFF. Written as DNA, the CDR3 is TGTGCCAGTTGCACGGGACAGGGGGACACTGAAGCTTTCTTT.

This clonotype has more than one count but fewer than ten. The rearrangement links TRBV4-1 to TRBJ2-3; TRBD2 matches at 9 bases. There are 17 residues in the CDR3. With V trimmed by 4 bases and J by 2 bases, 10 bases remained unmatched. Germline CDR1 is MGHRA and CDR2 is YSYEKL. The DNA for the CDR3 is TGCGCCAGCAGCCGGTCCTTTAGCGGGGGCCTCACAGATACGCAGTATTTT. This gives the protein CASSRSFSGGLTDTQYF.

The rearrangement joins TRBV6-5 to TRBJ2-4; 8 bases align to TRBD2. The CDR3 has 16 residues. V dropped 2 bases and J dropped 1; count of bases not matched to a gene: 4. Germline V lookup: CDR1 MNHEY, CDR2 SVGAGI. The CDR3 sequence is CASSYGAGAAKNIQYF. As DNA, the CDR3 is TGTGCCAGCAGTTACGGAGCGGGAGCGGCCAAAAACATTCAGTACTTC.

This chain links TRBV9 with TRBJ1-2; TRBD1 matches 8 bases. Per the germline V gene, CDR1 is SGDLS and CDR2 is YYNGEE. This CDR3 comprises 18 residues. Trimming at V came to 4 bases and at J to 4 bases, leaving 18 bases not matched to a gene. CDR3: CASSFSGDRGTSSYGYTF. The CDR3 DNA follows: TGTGCCAGCAGCTTTTCAGGAGACAGGGGAACGTCGAGCTATGGCTACACCTTC.

This clonotype appeared a few times. The chain carries TRBV19 and TRBJ1-4; D is perhaps TRBD1 (5 bases). Germline lookup yields CDR1 LNHDA and CDR2 SQIVND (reference sequence). CDR3 size: 14 residues. V shed 3 bases and J shed 3 bases, with 8 bases lying between them. The CDR3 sequence: CASSMTEANEKLFF. Here the CDR3 DNA reads TGTGCCAGTAGTATGACAGAGGCTAATGAAAAACTGTTTTTT. Full variable domain (rest looked up from reference TRBV19 and TRBJ1-4): DGGITQSPKYLFRKEGQNVTLSCEQNLNHDAMYWYRQDPGQGLRLIYYSQIVNDFQKGDIAEGYSVSREKKESFPLTVTSAQKNPTAFYLCASSMTEANEKLFFGSGTQLSVL.

CDR3 in amino acids: CSARVDGEQYF. Here the CDR3 DNA reads TGCAGTGCTAGAGTGGACGGCGAGCAGTACTTC. The chain combines TRBV20-1 with TRBJ2-7; D unclear. Germline CDR1 is DFQATT and CDR2 is SNEGSKA (reference sequence). The CDR3 consists of 11 residues. V was pared by 1 base and J by 6 bases, with 7 bases between.

This clonotype was recorded a few times. The junction departs from the called germline gene at one end, perhaps through a read error. The chain joins TRBV28 to TRBJ1-2; 10 bases align to TRBD1. Per germline, CDR1 MDHEN and CDR2 SYDVKM. This CDR3 spans 13 amino acids. Here the CDR3 reads CASGTGAPYRYTF. The CDR3 DNA is TGTGCCAGCGGGACAGGGGCACCCTATCGCTACACCTTC.

On this clonotype: Compared with germline, one end of the junction differs, possibly owing to a read error. V is TRBV7-6 and J is TRBJ2-3; D is unresolved. CDR1 and CDR2 from the germline V gene are SGHVS and FNYEAQ. The CDR3 is 12 amino acids. CDR3 bases: TGTGCCGGCAGCCCAGTTAGTGATACGCAGTATTTT. This encodes CAGSPVSDTQYF.